Listed below are T cell receptor beta chains from one sample, sequenced in a study of blood T cell repertoires in COVID-19. The method was immunoSEQ multiplex PCR; TCRdb's version includes in-frame clones alone and lacks a portion of them. The sample contains under 300,000 clones, approximately 86% of which appear only once. Sequencing was carried out using PBMCs or T cells enriched from blood (not recorded which). All receptors derive from a woman in her fifties or sixties who had recovered from COVID-19. The CDR3 runs from the conserved cysteine through the conserved F or W. A D gene is named only where the DNA matches it firmly. The size entry is marked missing in some rows and otherwise reads once, few, many or a size class.

DNA,CDR3,J,V,D,size
TGTGCCAGCAGGCCGGGACTAGCAAGCTATGAGCAGTTCTTC,CASRPGLASYEQFF,TRBJ2-1,TRBV2,TRBD2,.
TGTGCCAGTAGTATAGATCGCACAGGAGGGGGCTACACCTTC,CASSIDRTGGGYTF,TRBJ1-2,TRBV19,.,.
TGTGCCAGCAGTTACCCAGGGCTCCGAAACACCATATATTTT,CASSYPGLRNTIYF,TRBJ1-3,TRBV6-2/TRBV6-3,.,.
TGTGCCAGCAGCTCTGGGCAAGGGGTGACAGATACGCAGTATTTT,CASSSGQGVTDTQYF,TRBJ2-3,TRBV5-4,.,.
TGTGCCAGCAGCTTAGGCACCAGGGGATCGACAGATACGCAGTATTTT,CASSLGTRGSTDTQYF,TRBJ2-3,TRBV7-2,.,.
TGTGCCAGCAGTTTATATTCAGGGTACGAGCAGTACTTC,CASSLYSGYEQYF,TRBJ2-7,TRBV28,.,.
TGTGCCAGCAGGGGCGGGGGTCCTGTAAACGAGCAGTACTTC,CASRGGGPVNEQYF,TRBJ2-7,TRBV2,TRBD2,.
TGTGCCAGCAGTCCTAAAACAGATACGCAGTATTTT,CASSPKTDTQYF,TRBJ2-3,TRBV5-8,.,.
TGTGCCAGCAAACCCCAGGGGAATAATTCACCCCTCCACTTT,CASKPQGNNSPLHF,TRBJ1-6,TRBV28,.,.
TGTGCCAGCAGCTTATTAGCGGGAACGATTGATACGCAGTATTTT,CASSLLAGTIDTQYF,TRBJ2-3,TRBV11-2,TRBD2,.
TGTGCCAGCAGTCTAGAACAGGTCACAGATACGCAGTATTTT,CASSLEQVTDTQYF,TRBJ2-3,TRBV2,.,.
TGTGCCAGTGCAAAGGGAGCTTCAACCTACGAGCAGTACTTC,CASAKGASTYEQYF,TRBJ2-7,TRBV19,.,.
TGTGCCAGCAGAGAACGGGGGATGCGGGGTGTCAATGAGCAGTTCTTC,CASRERGMRGVNEQFF,TRBJ2-1,TRBV28,.,.
TGTGCCACCAGCAACAGCTTCATACGCACAGATACGCAGTATTTT,CATSNSFIRTDTQYF,TRBJ2-3,TRBV15,.,.
TGTGCCAGCAACCCCTCAGGGACTGCTCAGTACCAAGAGACCCAGTACTTC,CASNPSGTAQYQETQYF,TRBJ2-5,TRBV7-3,.,.
TGCGCCAGCAGCCAACTAGCGGGGGGCTCCTACGAGCAGTACTTC,CASSQLAGGSYEQYF,TRBJ2-7,TRBV4-3,TRBD2,.
TGTGCCAGCAGCTTCGGGAATAGCGGCACCTACGAGCAGTACTTC,CASSFGNSGTYEQYF,TRBJ2-7,TRBV11-2,.,.
TGTGCCAGCAGTCCCACTAGCGGGAGTCGGGAGACCCAGTACTTC,CASSPTSGSRETQYF,TRBJ2-5,TRBV7-9,TRBD2,few
TGCGCCAGCAGCTCCTCTATAAGCTCCTACAATGAGCAGTTCTTC,CASSSSISSYNEQFF,TRBJ2-1,TRBV5-1,.,once
TGTGCCAGCAGCTTGGGAGGGTTGGGCTACGAGCAGTACTTC,CASSLGGLGYEQYF,TRBJ2-7,TRBV5-8,.,.
TGTGCCAGCAGCGCAACCCTAGCGGGAGTGAACACCGGGGAGCTGTTTTTT,CASSATLAGVNTGELFF,TRBJ2-2,TRBV9,TRBD2,.
TGTGCCAGCCGGTCGGGACTGGTCCTCTACAATGAGCAGTTCTTC,CASRSGLVLYNEQFF,TRBJ2-1,TRBV28,.,.
TGTGCCAGCAGCCAGACAGGGACCTACACAGATACGCAGTATTTT,CASSQTGTYTDTQYF,TRBJ2-3,TRBV13,TRBD1,.
TGTGCAAGTCGGAAGGGACTAGCGGCTAGCACAGATACGCAGTATTTT,CASRKGLAASTDTQYF,TRBJ2-3,TRBV12-2,.,.
TGTGCCAGCAGCTCACCTACCAGGGGGCTGATGTATGGCTACACCTTC,CASSSPTRGLMYGYTF,TRBJ1-2,TRBV27,TRBD1,.
TGTGCCAGCAGACCGGACAGGGTATTACCCTACGAGCAGTACTTC,CASRPDRVLPYEQYF,TRBJ2-7,TRBV6-5,TRBD1,once
TGTGCCAGCAGTTTAGGCGGCACCTACGAGCAGTACTTC,CASSLGGTYEQYF,TRBJ2-7,TRBV27,.,.
TGTGCCTGGAGTGTACTTCGGGGAGCCAAAAACATTCAGTACTTC,CAWSVLRGAKNIQYF,TRBJ2-4,TRBV30,.,.
TGTGCCAGCATCGGGCTAGCGGGAGGGGAGACCCAGTACTTC,CASIGLAGGETQYF,TRBJ2-5,TRBV2,TRBD2,.
TGTGCCAGCAGGATAGAAACGGTAGAGCAGTTCTTC,CASRIETVEQFF,TRBJ2-1,TRBV2,.,.
TGTGCCAGCAGCTCAGCGGGACGTTTCGAGCAGTACTTC,CASSSAGRFEQYF,TRBJ2-7,TRBV27,TRBD2,once
TGTGCCTGGGGGCGGAACACTGAAGCTTTCTTT,CAWGRNTEAFF,TRBJ1-1,TRBV30,.,.
TGTGCCAGTAGTTCCCACAGGGGGACCACCTACGAGCAGTACTTC,CASSSHRGTTYEQYF,TRBJ2-7,TRBV19,TRBD1,.
TGTGCCAGCAGCCCGCTGGGACAGGGTAGCTATCAGCCCCAGCATTTT,CASSPLGQGSYQPQHF,TRBJ1-5,TRBV5-8,TRBD1,.
TGTGCCAGCAACACGGGGGGACAGGGCTTAAACACTGAAGCTTTCTTT,CASNTGGQGLNTEAFF,TRBJ1-1,TRBV6-6,TRBD1,.
TGTGCCAGCAGCCCAGGTTTAGAGACCCAGTACTTC,CASSPGLETQYF,TRBJ2-5,TRBV3-1/TRBV3-2,.,.
TGTGCCAGCAGTTACCGTCCCGAGATCTACGAGCAGTACTTC,CASSYRPEIYEQYF,TRBJ2-7,TRBV6-2/TRBV6-3,.,.
TGTGCCAGCAGCAACCTTACAGGTAACCAAGAGACCCAGTACTTC,CASSNLTGNQETQYF,TRBJ2-5,TRBV5-6,.,.
TGTGCCAGCAGCTCCACGACTAGCGGGAGGCAGGCCCAGTACTTC,CASSSTTSGRQAQYF,TRBJ2-5,TRBV5-4,TRBD2,.
TGTGCCAGCAGCTCCGATTTCTATAGCAATCAGCCCCAGCATTTT,CASSSDFYSNQPQHF,TRBJ1-5,TRBV7-6,.,once
TGTGCCACCAGCAGAGATTTAGCGGGAGGGAGCTCCTACAATGAGCAGTTCTTC,CATSRDLAGGSSYNEQFF,TRBJ2-1,TRBV15,TRBD2,.
TGTGCCAGTAGTATATGGGCGTCCGGGAAGAGTACAGATACGCAGTATTTT,CASSIWASGKSTDTQYF,TRBJ2-3,TRBV19,.,few
TGTGCCAGCAGCGTAAATGGACTAGCCTACAATGAGCAGTTCTTC,CASSVNGLAYNEQFF,TRBJ2-1,TRBV9,TRBD2,.
TGTGCCAGCTCACCAGGGACTAGCGGGGTTTTCGGGCAGTACTTC,CASSPGTSGVFGQYF,TRBJ2-7,TRBV18,TRBD2,.
TGCGCCAGCAGCCAAGACAGGGTTGCCGGGGAGCTGTTTTTT,CASSQDRVAGELFF,TRBJ2-2,TRBV4-1,.,.
TGTGCCAGCAGCTTCCGGGACCAGGGGGGCAACGAGCAGTACTTC,CASSFRDQGGNEQYF,TRBJ2-7,TRBV9,.,.
TGTGCCAGCAGCTCTCCGGACTGGAACACTGAAGCTTTCTTT,CASSSPDWNTEAFF,TRBJ1-1,TRBV7-9,.,.
TGTGCCAGTCTTACCGACAGTGCAGGCACTGAAGCTTTCTTT,CASLTDSAGTEAFF,TRBJ1-1,TRBV19,.,.
TGTGCCAGCAGCCATAAGGGACTATCCTACGAGCAGTACTTC,CASSHKGLSYEQYF,TRBJ2-7,TRBV3-1/TRBV3-2,TRBD2,.
TGTGCCAGCAGTTTATGGACAGGCAATCAGCCCCAGCATTTT,CASSLWTGNQPQHF,TRBJ1-5,TRBV28,.,.
TGTGCCAGCAGTCCGGGGACTAGCGGGAGGTACGAGCAGTACTTC,CASSPGTSGRYEQYF,TRBJ2-7,TRBV27,TRBD2,.
TGTGCCATCAGTGTCGGGGTCAGCTCCTACGAGCAGTACTTC,CAISVGVSSYEQYF,TRBJ2-7,TRBV10-3,.,.
TGTGCCAGCAGTTTATCATATGAGCAGTTCTTC,CASSLSYEQFF,TRBJ2-1,TRBV28,.,.
TGTGCCTGGAAGGTAGCGGGAGGGGAGACCCAGTACTTC,CAWKVAGGETQYF,TRBJ2-5,TRBV30,TRBD2,once
TGTGCCAGCAGTGAATTAGGGCTAGCGGGAGATAATGAGCAGTTCTTC,CASSELGLAGDNEQFF,TRBJ2-1,TRBV25-1,TRBD2,.